The clone carrying this T cell receptor beta chain was detected a few times. No antigen is known for it. Other DNA sequences from this sample encode an identical CDR3 as well. This sample is drawn from a study of shared clonotypes between healthy human individuals. Measured with immunoSEQ multiplex PCR; TCRdb has only the in-frame clones, and not every one. This sample has about 2.4 million clones; around nine tenths occur once, and the top ten carry more than 0.12%. Findings and limits, study-wide: Across a handful of donors, naive CD4 shared 5% to 6%, naive CD8 around 3.5%, memory CD4 2% to 2.5%, memory CD8 around 0.42%.

Sequenced material: naive CD4+ T cells sorted from blood. The subset: CD45RA+ positively selected. This TCR came from a young man in good health.

The DNA for the CDR3 is TGCAGTGCTCTACAGGGTTACGAGCAGTACTTC. It encodes CSALQGYEQYF. The chain recombines TRBV20-1 with TRBJ2-7, with D possibly matching TRBD1 (6 bases). The CDR3 sequence is 11 residues long. The V end was cut by 5 bases, the J end by 4 bases, with 9 bases between. Germline assignment: CDR1 DFQATT and CDR2 SNEGSKA (reference sequence).